The rows below give T cell receptor beta chains drawn from one sample of a study of blood T cells in healthy people across ages. TCRdb re-called the 5' RACE reads with MiXCR, one entry per CDR3 protein. This table holds approximately 1.5 million distinct CDR3 sequences, about 32% found once. What was sequenced was blood. These receptors came from a woman under 40 in good health. Both conserved end residues are part of each CDR3. The D gene is left open where the match is weak. Size is omitted from some rows. Given values are once, few, many or a class for expanded clones.

few,NA,TRBV11-2,TRBJ2-3,CASSLRDALTGTQYF,TGTGCCAGCAGCTTACGCGATGCCCTCACGGGAACGCAGTATTTT
NA,TRBD2,TRBV27,TRBJ2-2,CASSLTSGVTGELFF,TGTGCCAGCAGTCTCACTAGCGGGGTTACCGGGGAGCTGTTTTTT
NA,NA,TRBV24-1,TRBJ2-3,CATSGDSTDTQYF,TGTGCCACCAGTGGAGATAGCACAGATACGCAGTATTTT
few,NA,TRBV5-1,TRBJ2-5,CASSLGRIETQYF,TGCGCCAGCAGCTTGGGCCGTATCGAGACCCAGTACTTC
many,NA,TRBV12-3/TRBV12-4,TRBJ2-7,CASSSGPLYF,TGTGCCAGCAGTTCGGGACCGCTGTACTTC
few,NA,TRBV29-1,TRBJ2-7,CSVGGGRMGPYEQYF,TGCAGCGTGGGAGGGGGGAGAATGGGTCCCTACGAGCAGTACTTC
few,NA,TRBV20-1,TRBJ2-1,CSARLAGANSYNEQFF,TGCAGTGCTAGGCTGGCAGGGGCAAACTCCTACAATGAGCAGTTCTTC
many,NA,TRBV20-1,TRBJ2-7,CSARDVRADKGNYEQYF,TGCAGTGCTAGAGATGTTCGGGCAGATAAAGGCAACTACGAGCAGTACTTC
NA,TRBD2,TRBV10-3,TRBJ2-7,CAISSAGGYEQYF,TGTGCCATCAGTTCCGCGGGGGGCTACGAGCAGTACTTC
NA,NA,TRBV13,TRBJ1-1,CASRSGVTEAFF,TGTGCCAGCAGGTCAGGGGTCACTGAAGCTTTCTTT
NA,NA,TRBV6-1,TRBJ2-7,CASSEYEVPTYEQYF,TGTGCCAGCAGTGAGTATGAGGTACCCACCTACGAGCAGTACTTC
NA,NA,TRBV18,TRBJ1-1,CASSPFTKNTEAFF,TGTGCCAGCTCACCATTTACTAAGAACACTGAAGCTTTCTTT
many,NA,TRBV28,TRBJ2-5,CASSPSLGRTQYF,TGTGCCAGCAGTCCCTCACTAGGGAGGACCCAGTACTTC
NA,NA,TRBV9,TRBJ1-1,CASSPGEGSYTEAFF,TGTGCCAGCAGCCCCGGGGAGGGATCGTACACTGAAGCTTTCTTT
NA,TRBD2,TRBV3-1,TRBJ2-1,CASSQGFLAATCNEQFF,TGTGCCAGCAGCCAAGGGTTCCTAGCGGCAACCTGCAATGAGCAGTTCTTC
few,TRBD1,TRBV10-2,TRBJ2-7,CARGTAAYEQYF,TGCGCCAGGGGGACAGCCGCCTACGAGCAGTACTTC
NA,TRBD2,TRBV27,TRBJ2-7,CASSPPGLAGVSEQYF,TGTGCCAGCAGTCCCCCCGGGCTAGCGGGAGTGAGCGAGCAGTACTTC
NA,NA,TRBV29-1,TRBJ2-5,CSVEQFGQETQYF,TGCAGCGTTGAGCAGTTCGGTCAAGAGACCCAGTACTTC
many,NA,TRBV29-1,TRBJ2-1,CSVLDRSSYNEQFF,TGCAGCGTGTTAGACAGGAGCTCCTACAATGAGCAGTTCTTC
few,TRBD1,TRBV19,TRBJ2-7,CASSAGDRRYYEQYF,TGTGCCAGTAGTGCTGGGGACAGGAGATACTACGAGCAGTACTTC
NA,NA,TRBV5-6,TRBJ1-1,CASSSPDPWGTAEAFF,TGTGCCAGCAGCTCACCTGATCCCTGGGGTACCGCTGAAGCTTTCTTT
NA,NA,TRBV4-1,TRBJ2-5,CASNPFPPPGRRETQYF,TGCGCCAGCAACCCCTTTCCCCCCCCGGGAAGGAGAGAGACCCAGTACTTC
NA,TRBD2,TRBV2,TRBJ2-1,CASRGSGGREQFF,TGTGCCAGCAGAGGGAGCGGGGGGCGCGAGCAGTTCTTC
few,NA,TRBV27,TRBJ2-3,CASSSARGESSTDTQYF,TGTGCCAGCAGTTCAGCCAGGGGAGAGTCTAGCACAGATACGCAGTATTTT
NA,TRBD2,TRBV7-8,TRBJ2-1,CASSPRDFRSGGYNEQFF,TGTGCCAGCAGCCCCCGGGACTTTCGCTCGGGGGGCTACAATGAGCAGTTCTTC
few,NA,TRBV11-2,TRBJ2-5,CASSLAAGKKETQYF,TGTGCCAGCAGCTTAGCGGCGGGAAAGAAAGAGACCCAGTACTTC
once,NA,TRBV20-1,TRBJ2-3,CSARVSSESSDTQYF,TGCAGTGCTAGAGTCTCTAGCGAGAGTTCAGATACGCAGTATTTT
few,NA,TRBV20-1,TRBJ2-3,CSAREASSSPDTQYF,TGCAGTGCTAGAGAGGCGTCTAGCTCCCCAGATACGCAGTATTTT
NA,TRBD1,TRBV11-2,TRBJ2-1,CASSLGQGVRNEQFF,TGTGCCAGCAGCTTAGGACAGGGGGTTCGCAATGAGCAGTTCTTC
few,TRBD1,TRBV6-6,TRBJ2-7,CASSYLPGQGYEQYF,TGTGCCAGCAGTTACCTCCCGGGACAGGGTTACGAGCAGTACTTC
few,NA,TRBV11-2,TRBJ2-3,CASSSLGRGPSTDTQYF,TGTGCCAGCAGCTCGCTAGGGCGGGGGCCGAGCACAGATACGCAGTATTTT
few,NA,TRBV5-4,TRBJ2-3,CASSLQASNPDTQYF,TGTGCCAGCAGCTTGCAGGCGTCGAACCCAGATACGCAGTATTTT
NA,NA,TRBV5-4,TRBJ2-1,CASSFWDGDNEQFF,TGTGCCAGCAGCTTTTGGGACGGCGACAATGAGCAGTTCTTC
few,TRBD2,TRBV20-1,TRBJ2-3,CSAHIGLAGLTDTQYF,TGCAGTGCTCATATTGGACTAGCGGGTTTGACGGATACGCAGTATTTT
many,TRBD2,TRBV6-6,TRBJ2-5,CASSMGLAGVKDWYF,TGTGCCAGCAGTATGGGACTAGCGGGAGTAAAGGACTGGTACTTC
many,TRBD2,TRBV29-1,TRBJ2-3,CSATESGRVADTQYF,TGCAGCGCCACGGAGAGCGGGAGGGTTGCAGATACGCAGTATTTT
few,NA,TRBV6-6,TRBJ2-5,CASSQARGLGLGETQYF,TGTGCCAGCAGTCAGGCCCGGGGGCTAGGGCTTGGGGAGACCCAGTACTTC
many,NA,TRBV4-1,TRBJ2-1,CASSPPDNEQFF,TGCGCCAGCAGCCCCCCGGACAATGAGCAGTTCTTC
many,NA,TRBV4-1,TRBJ2-7,CASSQTLAPILLQQYF,TGCGCCAGCAGCCAAACTCTAGCGCCTATACTTTTACAGCAGTACTTC
NA,TRBD2,TRBV9,TRBJ2-1,CASSVGGTSGRNEQFF,TGTGCCAGCAGCGTAGGGGGGACTAGCGGGAGGAATGAGCAGTTCTTC
few,NA,TRBV28,TRBJ2-7,CASSARLGLVYEQYF,TGTGCCAGCAGTGCCCGCTTGGGGCTAGTCTACGAGCAGTACTTC
NA,NA,TRBV12-3/TRBV12-4,TRBJ2-3,CASSFSKGTDTEYF,TGTGCCAGCAGTTTTTCCAAGGGCACAGATACGGAGTATTTT
NA,TRBD2,TRBV7-3,TRBJ2-5,CASSLIGVAGVETQYF,TGTGCCAGCAGCTTAATAGGAGTAGCGGGAGTGGAGACCCAGTACTTC
NA,NA,TRBV15,TRBJ1-5,CTTSRDQLEEVNQPQHF,TGTACCACCAGCAGAGACCAGTTGGAGGAGGTCAATCAGCCCCAGCATTTT
many,NA,TRBV20-1,TRBJ2-7,CSATPGDSQSGALYEQYF,TGCAGTGCCACCCCGGGGGACTCACAAAGTGGGGCCCTCTACGAGCAGTACTTC
NA,TRBD1,TRBV7-3,TRBJ2-7,CASSLSGTGDSYEQYF,TGTGCCAGCAGCTTAAGCGGGACAGGGGACTCCTACGAGCAGTACTTC
NA,NA,TRBV4-1,TRBJ2-6,CASSQVKGTGSGANVLTF,TGCGCCAGCAGCCAAGTAAAGGGCACAGGGTCTGGGGCCAACGTCCTGACTTTC
NA,NA,TRBV10-3,TRBJ1-5,CAISESGGDQPQHF,TGTGCCATCAGTGAGTCCGGGGGGGATCAGCCCCAGCATTTT
few,NA,TRBV29-1,TRBJ2-2,CSAGGGRGTNTGELFF,TGCAGCGCCGGTGGAGGCCGGGGTACCAACACCGGGGAGCTGTTTTTT
NA,TRBD2,TRBV20-1,TRBJ2-5,CSARGRGDLREQYF,TGCAGTGCTAGAGGGCGGGGGGACCTTAGGGAGCAGTACTTC
NA,NA,TRBV20-1,TRBJ2-7,CSPLLAGTYEQYF,TGCAGTCCTCTTCTGGCGGGAACCTACGAGCAGTACTTC
few,NA,TRBV3-1,TRBJ2-1,CASSQGEGMEQFF,TGTGCCAGCAGCCAAGGTGAAGGGATGGAGCAGTTCTTC
NA,NA,TRBV6-1,TRBJ1-2,CASRAQNNYYGYTF,TGTGCCAGCAGAGCCCAGAACAATTACTATGGCTACACCTTC
few,TRBD1,TRBV3-1,TRBJ1-2,CASSPLDPGQGNGYTF,TGTGCCAGCAGCCCTCTAGACCCGGGACAGGGGAATGGCTACACCTTC
NA,TRBD2,TRBV30,TRBJ2-2,CAWSLGLAGNTGELFF,TGTGCCTGGAGTTTGGGACTAGCGGGGAACACCGGGGAGCTGTTTTTT
once,NA,TRBV15,TRBJ2-7,CATSPQGEGEQYF,TGTGCCACCAGCCCCCAGGGGGAGGGCGAGCAGTACTTC
few,NA,TRBV5-1,TRBJ2-7,CASPRDTHYEQYF,TGCGCCAGCCCCCGGGACACCCACTACGAGCAGTACTTC
few,NA,TRBV4-1,TRBJ1-2,CASSQDPWAAEGYTF,TGCGCCAGCAGCCAAGATCCCTGGGCGGCAGAAGGCTACACCTTC
NA,NA,TRBV6-5,TRBJ1-2,CASSYSKQAVYGYTF,TGTGCCAGCAGTTACTCGAAGCAGGCCGTCTATGGCTACACCTTC
few,NA,TRBV20-1,TRBJ1-5,CSAPEVESYLPNKPQHF,TGCAGTGCGCCCGAAGTGGAGAGTTATTTACCCAATAAGCCCCAGCATTTT